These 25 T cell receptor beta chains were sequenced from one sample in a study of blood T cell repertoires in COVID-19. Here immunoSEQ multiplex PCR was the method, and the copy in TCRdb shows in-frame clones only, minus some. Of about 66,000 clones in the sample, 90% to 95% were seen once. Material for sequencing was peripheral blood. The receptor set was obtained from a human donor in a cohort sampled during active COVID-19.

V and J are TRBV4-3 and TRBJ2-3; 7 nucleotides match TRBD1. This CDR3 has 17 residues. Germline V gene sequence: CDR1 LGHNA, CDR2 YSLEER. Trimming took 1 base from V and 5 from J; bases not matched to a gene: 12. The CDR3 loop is CASSQAPVGGEGDTQYF. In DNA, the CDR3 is TGCGCCAGCAGCCAAGCCCCGGTAGGGGGCGAAGGAGATACGCAGTATTTT.

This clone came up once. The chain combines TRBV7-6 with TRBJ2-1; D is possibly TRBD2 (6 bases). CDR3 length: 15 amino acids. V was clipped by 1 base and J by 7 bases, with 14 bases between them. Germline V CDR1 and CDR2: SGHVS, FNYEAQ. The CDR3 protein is CASSLVGGARNEQFF. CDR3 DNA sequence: TGTGCCAGCAGCTTAGTCGGAGGGGCGCGGAATGAGCAGTTCTTC. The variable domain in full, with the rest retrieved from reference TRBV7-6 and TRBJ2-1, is GAGVSQSPRYKVTKRGQDVALRCDPISGHVSLYWYRQALGQGPEFLTYFNYEAQQDKSGLPNDRFSAERPEGSISTLTIQRTEQRDSAMYRCASSLVGGARNEQFFGPGTRLTVL.

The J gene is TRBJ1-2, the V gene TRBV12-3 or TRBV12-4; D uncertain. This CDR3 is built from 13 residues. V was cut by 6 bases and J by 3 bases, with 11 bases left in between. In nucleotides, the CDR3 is TGTGCCAGCAGCCGGACCGGGGACTATGGCTACACCTTC. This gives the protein CASSRTGDYGYTF.

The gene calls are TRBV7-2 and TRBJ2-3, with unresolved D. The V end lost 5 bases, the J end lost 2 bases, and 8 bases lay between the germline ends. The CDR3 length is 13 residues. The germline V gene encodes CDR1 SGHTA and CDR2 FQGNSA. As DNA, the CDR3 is TGTGCCAGCAGCCCCCGACACACAGATACGCAGTATTTT. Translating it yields CASSPRHTDTQYF. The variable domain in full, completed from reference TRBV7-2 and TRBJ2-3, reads GAGVSQSPSNKVTEKGKDVELRCDPISGHTALYWYRQSLGQGLEFLIYFQGNSAPDKSGLPSDRFSAERTGGSVSTLTIQRTQQEDSAVYLCASSPRHTDTQYFGPGTRLTVL.

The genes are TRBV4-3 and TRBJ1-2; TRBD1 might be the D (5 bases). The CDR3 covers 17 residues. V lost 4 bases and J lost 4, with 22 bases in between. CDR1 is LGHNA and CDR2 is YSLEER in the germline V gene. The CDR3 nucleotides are TGCGCCAGCAGCCCCCAATATACCACGGACACTTCCTATGGCTACACCTTC. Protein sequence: CASSPQYTTDTSYGYTF.

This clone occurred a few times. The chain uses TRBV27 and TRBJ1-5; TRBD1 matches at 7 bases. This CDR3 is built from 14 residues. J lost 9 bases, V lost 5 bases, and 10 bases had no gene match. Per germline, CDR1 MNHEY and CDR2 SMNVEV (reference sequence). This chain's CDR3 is CASSGRQGERPQHF. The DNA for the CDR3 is TGTGCCAGCAGTGGAAGACAGGGAGAGCGGCCCCAGCATTTT.

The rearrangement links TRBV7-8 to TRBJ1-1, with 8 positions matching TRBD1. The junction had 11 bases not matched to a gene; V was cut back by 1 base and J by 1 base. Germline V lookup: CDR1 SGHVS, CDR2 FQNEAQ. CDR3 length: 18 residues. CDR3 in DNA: TGTGCCAGCAGCTTAGTATCCAGGGGGCTCTTCTCGAACACTGAAGCTTTCTTT. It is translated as CASSLVSRGLFSNTEAFF.

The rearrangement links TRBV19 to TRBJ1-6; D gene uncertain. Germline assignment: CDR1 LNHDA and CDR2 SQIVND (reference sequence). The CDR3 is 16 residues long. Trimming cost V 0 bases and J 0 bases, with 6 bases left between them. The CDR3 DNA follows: TGTGCCAGTAGTATAGAAGCGTTCTCCTATAATTCACCCCTCCACTTT. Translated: CASSIEAFSYNSPLHF.

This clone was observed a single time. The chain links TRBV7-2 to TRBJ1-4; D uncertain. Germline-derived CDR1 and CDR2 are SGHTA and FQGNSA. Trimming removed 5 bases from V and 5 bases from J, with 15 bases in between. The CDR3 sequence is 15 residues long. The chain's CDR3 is CASSRDGQHNEKLFF. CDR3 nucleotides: TGTGCCAGCAGCCGTGATGGGCAGCACAATGAAAAACTGTTTTTT.

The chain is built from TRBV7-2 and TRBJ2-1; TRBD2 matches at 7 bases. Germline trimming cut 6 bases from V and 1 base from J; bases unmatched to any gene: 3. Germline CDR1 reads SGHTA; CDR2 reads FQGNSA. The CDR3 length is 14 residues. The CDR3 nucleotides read TGTGCCAGCAGAGAGGGAGGGTCCTACAATGAGCAGTTCTTC. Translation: CASREGGSYNEQFF.

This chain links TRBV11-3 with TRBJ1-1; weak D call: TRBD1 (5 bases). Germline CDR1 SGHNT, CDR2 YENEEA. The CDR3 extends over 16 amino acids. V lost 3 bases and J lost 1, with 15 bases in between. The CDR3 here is CASSLWEDRPNTEAFF. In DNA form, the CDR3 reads TGTGCCAGCAGCTTGTGGGAAGACAGACCGAACACTGAAGCTTTCTTT.

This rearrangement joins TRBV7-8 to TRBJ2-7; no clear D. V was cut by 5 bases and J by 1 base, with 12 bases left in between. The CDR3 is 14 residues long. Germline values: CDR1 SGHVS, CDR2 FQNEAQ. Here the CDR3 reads CASSPSPPSYEQYF. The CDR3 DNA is TGTGCCAGCAGCCCCTCTCCCCCGTCCTACGAGCAGTACTTC.

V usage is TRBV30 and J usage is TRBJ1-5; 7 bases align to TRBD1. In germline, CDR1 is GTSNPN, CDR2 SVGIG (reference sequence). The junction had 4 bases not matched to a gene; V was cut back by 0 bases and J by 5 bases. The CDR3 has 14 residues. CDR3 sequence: CAWSVGGRDQPQHF. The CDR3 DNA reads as TGTGCCTGGAGTGTAGGGGGCCGGGATCAGCCCCAGCATTTT. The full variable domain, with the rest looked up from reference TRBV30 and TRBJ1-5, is SQTIHQWPATLVQPVGSPLSLECTVEGTSNPNLYWYRQAAGRGLQLLFYSVGIGQISSEVPQNLSASRPQDRQFILSSKKLLLSDSGFYLCAWSVGGRDQPQHFGDGTRLSIL.

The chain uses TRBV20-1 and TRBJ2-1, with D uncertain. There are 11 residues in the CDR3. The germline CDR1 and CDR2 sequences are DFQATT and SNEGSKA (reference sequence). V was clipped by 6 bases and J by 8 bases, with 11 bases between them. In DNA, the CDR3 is TGCAGTGCCACACCTGGTGATGAGCAGTTCTTC. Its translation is CSATPGDEQFF.

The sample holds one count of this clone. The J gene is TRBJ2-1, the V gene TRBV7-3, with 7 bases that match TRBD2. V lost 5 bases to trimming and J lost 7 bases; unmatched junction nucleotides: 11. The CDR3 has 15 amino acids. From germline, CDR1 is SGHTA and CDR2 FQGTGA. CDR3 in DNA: TGTGCCAGCAGCCACGAGGCGGGAGTGCGAAATGAGCAGTTCTTC. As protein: CASSHEAGVRNEQFF.

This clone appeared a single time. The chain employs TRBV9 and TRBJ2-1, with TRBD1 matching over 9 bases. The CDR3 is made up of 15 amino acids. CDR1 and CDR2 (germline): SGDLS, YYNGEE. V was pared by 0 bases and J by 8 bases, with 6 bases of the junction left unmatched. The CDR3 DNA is TGTGCCAGCAGCGTAGGGACAGGGGAAGGTTATGAGCAGTTCTTC. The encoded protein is CASSVGTGEGYEQFF.

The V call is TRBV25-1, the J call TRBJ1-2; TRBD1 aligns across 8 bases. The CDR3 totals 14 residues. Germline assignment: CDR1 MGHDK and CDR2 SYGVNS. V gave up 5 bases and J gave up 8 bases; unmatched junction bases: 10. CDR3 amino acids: CASSRQGARGGYTF. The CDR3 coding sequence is TGTGCCAGCAGTCGGCAGGGGGCGCGGGGGGGCTACACCTTC.

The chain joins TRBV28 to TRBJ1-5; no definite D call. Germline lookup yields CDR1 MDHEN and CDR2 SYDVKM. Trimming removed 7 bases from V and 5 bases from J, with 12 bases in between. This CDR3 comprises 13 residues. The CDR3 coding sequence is TGTGCCAGCACCCCGGGTCCCTATCAGCCCCAGCATTTT. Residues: CASTPGPYQPQHF.

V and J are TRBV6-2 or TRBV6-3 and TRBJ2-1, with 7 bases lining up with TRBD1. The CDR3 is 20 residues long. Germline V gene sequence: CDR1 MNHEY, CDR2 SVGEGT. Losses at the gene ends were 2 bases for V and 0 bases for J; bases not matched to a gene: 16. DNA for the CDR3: TGTGCCAGCAGTTACAGCCCGGGACAGATAAAGATAAACTCCTACAATGAGCAGTTCTTC. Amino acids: CASSYSPGQIKINSYNEQFF.

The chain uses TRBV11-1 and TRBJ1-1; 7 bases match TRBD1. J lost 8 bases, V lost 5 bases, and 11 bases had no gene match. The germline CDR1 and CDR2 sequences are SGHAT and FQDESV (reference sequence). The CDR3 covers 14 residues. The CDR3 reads CASSLFGTALEAFF. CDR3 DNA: TGTGCCAGCAGCCTCTTCGGGACAGCCTTAGAAGCTTTCTTT. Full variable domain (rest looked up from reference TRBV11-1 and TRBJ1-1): EAEVAQSPRYKITEKSQAVAFWCDPISGHATLYWYRQILGQGPELLVQFQDESVVDDSQLPKDRFSAERLKGVDSTLKIQPAELGDSAMYLCASSLFGTALEAFFGQGTRLTVV.

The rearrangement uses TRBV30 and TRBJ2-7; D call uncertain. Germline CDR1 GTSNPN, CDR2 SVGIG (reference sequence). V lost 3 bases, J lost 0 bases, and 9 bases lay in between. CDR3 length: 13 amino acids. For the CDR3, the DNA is TGTGCCTGGAGGATGGGCAGCTCCTACGAGCAGTACTTC. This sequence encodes CAWRMGSSYEQYF.

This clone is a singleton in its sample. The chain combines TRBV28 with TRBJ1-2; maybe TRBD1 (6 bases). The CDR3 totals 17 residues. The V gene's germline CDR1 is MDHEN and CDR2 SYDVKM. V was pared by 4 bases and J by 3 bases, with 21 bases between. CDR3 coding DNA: TGTGCCAGCAGTTGGATACAGGGTAATCTATTGGACTATGGCTACACCTTC. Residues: CASSWIQGNLLDYGYTF.

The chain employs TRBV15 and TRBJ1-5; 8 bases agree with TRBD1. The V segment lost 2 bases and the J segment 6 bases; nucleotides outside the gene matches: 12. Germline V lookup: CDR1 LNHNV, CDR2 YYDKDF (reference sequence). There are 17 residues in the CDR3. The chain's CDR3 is CATSRSQTGVRSQPQHF. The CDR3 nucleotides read TGTGCCACCAGCAGAAGTCAGACAGGGGTTAGGAGTCAGCCCCAGCATTTT.

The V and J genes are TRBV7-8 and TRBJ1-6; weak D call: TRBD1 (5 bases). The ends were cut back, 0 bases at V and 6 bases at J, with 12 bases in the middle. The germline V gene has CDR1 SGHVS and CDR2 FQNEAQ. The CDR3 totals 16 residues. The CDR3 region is CASSLAGGGRNSPLHF. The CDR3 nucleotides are TGTGCCAGCAGCTTAGCGGGGGGAGGCCGTAATTCACCCCTCCACTTT.

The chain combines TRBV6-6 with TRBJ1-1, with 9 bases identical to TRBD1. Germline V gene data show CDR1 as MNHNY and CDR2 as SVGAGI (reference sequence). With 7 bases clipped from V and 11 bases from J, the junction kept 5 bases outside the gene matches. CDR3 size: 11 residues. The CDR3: CASTTGGWAFF. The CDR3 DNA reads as TGTGCCAGCACCACAGGGGGCTGGGCTTTCTTT.